This T cell receptor beta chain was recorded in a study of graft-versus-host responses after intestinal transplantation. V was clipped by 4 bases and J by 2 bases; unmatched bases: 12. The CDR3 loop spans 17 amino acids. Germline CDR1 SGHRS, CDR2 YFSETQ. In the case of this clone: The antigen is not known.

Sequenced by immunoSEQ multiplex PCR; TCRdb stores in-frame clones only, minus some. This sample has 80,000 to 90,000 clones, with roughly 88% found just once. The source material was unstimulated CD4+ T cells sorted from spleen or lymph node cells, sampled before intestinal transplant. The J gene is TRBJ2-3, the V gene TRBV5-1, with 8 positions matching TRBD2. The receptor was isolated from a human donor who received an intestinal transplant. The DNA of the CDR3 is TGCGCCAGCAGCCCGGGTGGGACTAGTTCTTTCACAGATACGCAGTATTTT. Translation: CASSPGGTSSFTDTQYF.